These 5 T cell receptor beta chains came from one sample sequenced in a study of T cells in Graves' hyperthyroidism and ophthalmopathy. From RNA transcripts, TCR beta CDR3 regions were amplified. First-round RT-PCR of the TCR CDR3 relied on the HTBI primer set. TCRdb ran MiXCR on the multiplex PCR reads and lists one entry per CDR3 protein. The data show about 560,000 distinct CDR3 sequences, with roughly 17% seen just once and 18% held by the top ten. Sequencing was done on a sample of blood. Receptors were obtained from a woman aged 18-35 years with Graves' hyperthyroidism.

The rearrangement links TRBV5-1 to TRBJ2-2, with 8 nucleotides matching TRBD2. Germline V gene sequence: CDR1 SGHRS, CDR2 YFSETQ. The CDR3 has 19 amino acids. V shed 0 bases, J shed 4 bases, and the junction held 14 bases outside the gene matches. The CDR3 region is CASSLEFMVVSGTTGELFF. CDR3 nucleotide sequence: TGCGCCAGCAGCTTGGAATTTATGGTGGTTAGCGGGACCACCGGGGAGCTGTTTTTT. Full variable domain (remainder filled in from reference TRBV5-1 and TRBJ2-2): KAGVTQTPRYLIKTRGQQVTLSCSPISGHRSVSWYQQTPGQGLQFLFEYFSETQRNKGNFPGRFSGRQFSNSRSEMNVSTLELGDSALYLCASSLEFMVVSGTTGELFFGEGSRLTVL.

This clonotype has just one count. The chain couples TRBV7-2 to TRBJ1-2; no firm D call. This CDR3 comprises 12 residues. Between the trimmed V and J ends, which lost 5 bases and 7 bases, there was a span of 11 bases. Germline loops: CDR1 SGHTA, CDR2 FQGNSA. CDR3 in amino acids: CASSPPAGGYTF. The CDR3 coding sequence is TGTGCCAGCAGCCCCCCGGCGGGTGGCTACACCTTC.

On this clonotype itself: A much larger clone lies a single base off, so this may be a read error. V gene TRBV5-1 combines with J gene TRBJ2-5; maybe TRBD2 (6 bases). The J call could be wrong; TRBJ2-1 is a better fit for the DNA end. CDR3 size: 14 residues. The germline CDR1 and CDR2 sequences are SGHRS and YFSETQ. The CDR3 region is CASSSASDQETQFF. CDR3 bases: TGCGCCAGCAGCAGCGCTAGCGACCAAGAGACCCAGTTCTTC.

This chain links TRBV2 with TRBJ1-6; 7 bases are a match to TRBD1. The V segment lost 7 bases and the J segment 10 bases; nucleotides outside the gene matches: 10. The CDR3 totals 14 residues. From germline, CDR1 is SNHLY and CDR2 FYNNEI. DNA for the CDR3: TGTGCCAGCACCCCCGACAGGGTACAGTCACCCCTCCACTTT. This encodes CASTPDRVQSPLHF.

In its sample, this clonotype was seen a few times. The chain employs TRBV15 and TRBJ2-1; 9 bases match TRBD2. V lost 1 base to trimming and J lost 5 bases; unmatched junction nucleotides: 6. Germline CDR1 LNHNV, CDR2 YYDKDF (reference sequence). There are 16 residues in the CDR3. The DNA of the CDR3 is TGTGCCACCAGCAGAGCGTGGGCGGGAGGGGACAATGAGCAGTTCTTC. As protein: CATSRAWAGGDNEQFF. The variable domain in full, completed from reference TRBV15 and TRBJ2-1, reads DAMVIQNPRYQVTQFGKPVTLSCSQTLNHNVMYWYQQKSSQAPKLLFHYYDKDFNNEADTPDNFQSRRPNTSFCFLDIRSPGLGDTAMYLCATSRAWAGGDNEQFFGPGTRLTVL.